This T cell receptor (beta chain) was sequenced in a study of a mutant IDH1 vaccine in newly diagnosed glioma. Study details: Vaccination began 4-6 weeks post radiotherapy alone, or with temozolomide cycles. Former treatment meant radiotherapy, temozolomide, or both; the majority had gotten both. The timing of visit V12 was week 35, and that of visit V13 was week 47. General study results and limits: It seemed that pseudoprogression was not linked to changes in the top peripheral T cell clonotypes.

Specified time point: week 47, end of study. A single vaccine dose contained 300 ug of mutant IDH1 20-mer peptide, and topical imiquimod was used with it. Some clones are missing from TCRdb's copy, which holds only in-frame ones; the method was immunoSEQ multiplex PCR. Here the sample spans tens of thousands of clones, around 86% being singletons. As for this clone: What it recognizes is unknown.

CDR1 and CDR2 (germline): SGHVS, FQNEAQ. V was cut by 5 bases and J by 3 bases, with 17 bases left in between. The CDR3 sequence is 15 residues long. This sample comprised PBMCs, obtained from a glioma patient whose treatment included an IDH1 peptide vaccine. The chain combines TRBV7-8 with TRBJ2-7, with D perhaps matching TRBD2 (5 bases). The TCR sequence derives from a man aged 30-40 years with glioma. The CDR3 reads CASSPLEGLHYEQYF. The DNA of the CDR3 is TGTGCCAGCAGCCCCCTTGAGGGCCTCCACTACGAGCAGTACTTC.